The 3 T cell receptor beta chains presented below share a single source sample, sequenced in a study of blood T cells in healthy people across ages. Primed by a sample-barcoded 5' primer and a J-beta primer mix, a second PCR proceeded for about 6 to 12 cycles. MiXCR was run by TCRdb on the 5' RACE reads, yielding one entry per CDR3 protein. The table includes under 850,000 distinct CDR3 sequences, about 36% detected once. Sequencing was carried out using blood. These TCRs come from a man aged 18 to 29 in good health.

As to this clonotype: A much bigger clone sits one base away, suggesting this may be a read error. CDR3 DNA: TGCGCCAGCAGCCAAGAGAGCGCAGAACAAGAGACCCAGTACTTC. Translating it yields CASSQESAEQETQYF. The chain uses TRBV4-1 and TRBJ2-5; D is uncertain. Trimming removed 0 bases from V and 2 bases from J, with 10 bases in between. CDR3 length equals 15 residues. Germline V lookup: CDR1 MGHRA, CDR2 YSYEKL.

This clonotype turned up a few times. The chain combines TRBV7-9 with TRBJ2-2; D perhaps matches TRBD2 (6 bases). The CDR3 is made up of 15 amino acids. Germline CDR1 is SEHNR and CDR2 is FQNEAQ (reference sequence). Deletions cut 7 bases from V and 6 bases from J, with 18 bases between. The CDR3 nucleotides are TGTGCCAGCACCATTGGAGGGGTAGGGCCCGGGGAGCTGTTTTTT. Amino acid sequence: CASTIGGVGPGELFF.

V and J are TRBV29-1 and TRBJ1-2, with 7 nucleotides matching TRBD1. The CDR3 sequence is 16 residues long. The trim removed 5 bases at V and 3 bases at J, leaving 15 bases unmatched. CDR1 and CDR2 from the germline V gene are SQVTM and ANQGSEA. The CDR3 reads CSVRDTSGGLHYGYTF. As DNA, the CDR3 is TGCAGCGTTCGGGACACGTCAGGGGGACTTCACTATGGCTACACCTTC.